This entry describes one T cell receptor beta chain. Its matching antigen is unknown. Authors' analysis steps: Junction-only immunoSEQ data arrived without quality scores, meaning filtering differed. The protocol was immunoSEQ multiplex PCR, while the TCRdb copy is restricted to in-frame clones and leaves out a portion. From that table come the V and J calls and clone size; the DNA was used to work out D and trimming. The sample has millions of clones, around 95% seen once. This specimen belongs to a study of shared clonotypes between healthy human individuals. CD4+ cells yielded CD45RA+ naive and CD45RA-negative memory subsets. Study outcomes and limitations: Naive subsets, compared against memory subsets, generally had larger estimated richness values.

The sample comprised naive CD4+ T cells sorted from blood. This sample's subset: CD45RA+ positively selected. The receptor's source is a man younger than 30 in good health.

Here the CDR3 reads CASSSPTGQFKHEKLFF. CDR3 coding DNA: TGTGCCAGTAGTAGCCCTACAGGACAGTTCAAACATGAAAAACTGTTTTTT. The chain links TRBV19 to TRBJ1-4; D is perhaps TRBD1 (6 bases). The germline V gene encodes CDR1 LNHDA and CDR2 SQIVND (reference sequence). The V gene lost 4 bases and the J gene lost 6 bases, with 21 bases spanning the gap. CDR3 length: 17 amino acids. Variable domain in full (rest from reference TRBV19 and TRBJ1-4): DGGITQSPKYLFRKEGQNVTLSCEQNLNHDAMYWYRQDPGQGLRLIYYSQIVNDFQKGDIAEGYSVSREKKESFPLTVTSAQKNPTAFYLCASSSPTGQFKHEKLFFGSGTQLSVL.